Listed below are T cell receptor beta chains from one sample, sequenced in a study of blood T cell repertoires in COVID-19. TCRdb's table, derived via immunoSEQ multiplex PCR, lists solely in-frame clones and lacks some. This sample has a few hundred thousand clones, with more than 70% found just once. The sequencing input was peripheral blood. Receptors originate from a woman younger than 30 with acute or convalescent COVID-19. The CDR3 runs from the conserved cysteine through the conserved F or W. The D gene is left open where the match is weak. Clone size appears in some rows only: once, few, many, or a class for an expanded clone.

>TRBJ1-3|NA|TRBV28|NA
TGTGCCAGCAGTTTCGGGGGGGCTGGAAACACCATATATTTT
CASSFGGAGNTIYF
>TRBJ1-5|TRBD1|TRBV2|NA
TGTGCCAGCAAGGGACAGGGGTCCTCAAATCAGCCCCAGCATTTT
CASKGQGSSNQPQHF
>TRBJ2-3|NA|TRBV7-3|once
TGTGCCAGCAGCTTGACAAGTGGCACGGATACGCAGTATTTT
CASSLTSGTDTQYF
>TRBJ1-1|TRBD1|TRBV6-2/TRBV6-3|NA
TGTGCCAGCAGTACACCCGGACAGGCTGAAGCTTTCTTT
CASSTPGQAEAFF
>TRBJ2-1|NA|TRBV5-1|NA
TGCGCCAGCAGCCCTAGAATTGAGCAGTTCTTC
CASSPRIEQFF
>TRBJ2-7|NA|TRBV7-8|few
TGTGCCAGCAGACAGGGTACCTACGAGCAGTACTTC
CASRQGTYEQYF
>TRBJ1-5|NA|TRBV7-9|once
TGTGCCAGCAGCTTAGTCGGTGAGCCCCAGCATTTT
CASSLVGEPQHF
>TRBJ2-1|TRBD2|TRBV6-4|few
TGTGCCAGCAGTACCTTAGCGGGAGGGCCGGTGAATGAGCAGTTCTTC
CASSTLAGGPVNEQFF
>TRBJ1-1|NA|TRBV7-9|once
TGTGCCAGCAGTTCTTTAAGGCGGCCAACTGAAGCTTTCTTT
CASSSLRRPTEAFF
>TRBJ2-3|NA|TRBV6-2/TRBV6-3|NA
TGTGCCAGCAGTTACGGGCGACTAGATCCCGATACGCAGTATTTT
CASSYGRLDPDTQYF
>TRBJ2-7|TRBD2|TRBV19|NA
TGTGCCAGTAGCCCACTAGCGGGAGAATTGTCCGAGCAGTACTTC
CASSPLAGELSEQYF
>TRBJ2-7|TRBD2|TRBV3-1/TRBV3-2|NA
TGTGCCAGCAGCCAGCGAGCGGGAGGGACCTACGAGCAGTACTTC
CASSQRAGGTYEQYF
>TRBJ2-7|NA|TRBV20-1|few
TGCAGTGTCAACAGAGGGCACGAGCAGTACTTC
CSVNRGHEQYF
>TRBJ2-7|TRBD1|TRBV14|NA
TGTGCCAGCAGCCAAAAGACAGGGCGCTCCTACGAGCAGTACTTC
CASSQKTGRSYEQYF
>TRBJ2-5|NA|TRBV24-1|NA
TGTGCCACCAGTGACCAGCAAGAGACCCAGTACTTC
CATSDQQETQYF
>TRBJ2-3|NA|TRBV7-3|NA
TGTGCCAGCAGCCGCGGAAGTGGGACAGATACGCAGTATTTT
CASSRGSGTDTQYF
>TRBJ2-5|TRBD1|TRBV19|NA
TGTGCCAGTAGTGTAGACAGGGTGGGGGAGACCCAGTACTTC
CASSVDRVGETQYF
>TRBJ1-2|TRBD1|TRBV7-2|few
TGTGCCAGCAGCCCCCGGGGACAGAGTAACTATGGCTACACCTTC
CASSPRGQSNYGYTF
>TRBJ2-5|NA|TRBV5-5|NA
TGTGCCAGCAGCCTACAGGGTAGCGAGACCCAGTACTTC
CASSLQGSETQYF
>TRBJ2-4|NA|TRBV9|NA
TGTGCCAGCAGCGTAGCACGACTGGCTAGCACCGAGATAGCCAAAAACATTCAGTACTTC
CASSVARLASTEIAKNIQYF
>TRBJ1-5|NA|TRBV9|few
TGTGCCAGCAGCGTCGAGGGCGGCAATCAGCCCCAGCATTTT
CASSVEGGNQPQHF
>TRBJ2-3|NA|TRBV27|NA
TGTGCCAGCAGTTTACAGGAGGCGGGCACAGATACGCAGTATTTT
CASSLQEAGTDTQYF
>TRBJ2-6|TRBD1|TRBV7-3|NA
TGTGCCAGCAGTAAACAGGGGGCCGGGGCCAACGTCCTGACTTTC
CASSKQGAGANVLTF
>TRBJ1-5|NA|TRBV29-1|few
TGCAGCGTCGGGTTCCAGAATCAGCCCCAGCATTTT
CSVGFQNQPQHF
>TRBJ1-1|TRBD1|TRBV7-9|NA
TGTGCCAGCACCCGGACAGGGGGCACTGAAGCTTTCTTT
CASTRTGGTEAFF
>TRBJ1-5|NA|TRBV28|NA
TGTGCCAGCAGGCCACCAGGGGACAATCAGCCCCAGCATTTT
CASRPPGDNQPQHF
>TRBJ1-2|NA|TRBV27|NA
TGTGCCAGCGGCCCCGGGACACGGGGCGACTATGGCTACACCTTC
CASGPGTRGDYGYTF
>TRBJ1-3|NA|TRBV2|few
TGTGCCAGCAGTGAGGGGCAGGCCAGCCGCTCTGGAAACACCATATATTTT
CASSEGQASRSGNTIYF
>TRBJ1-5|TRBD1|TRBV28|NA
TGTGCCAGCAGGAATCCGACGGCAGGGGGGACATATAGCAATCAGCCCCAGCATTTT
CASRNPTAGGTYSNQPQHF
>TRBJ2-5|TRBD2|TRBV28|once
TGTGCCAGCAGTTTAAGGGTAGCGGGAGGGGAGACCCAGTACTTC
CASSLRVAGGETQYF
>TRBJ2-5|TRBD2|TRBV29-1|NA
TGCAGCGTTGATAGTCTAGCGGGAGGGGGGGGAGAGACCCAGTACTTC
CSVDSLAGGGGETQYF
>TRBJ1-1|TRBD1|TRBV28|NA
TGTGCCAGCCTCCGTTGGGACAGGGCTGAAGCTTTCTTT
CASLRWDRAEAFF
>TRBJ2-1|NA|TRBV19|NA
TGTGCCAGTAGACTCAGGGGCTACAATGAGCAGTTCTTC
CASRLRGYNEQFF
>TRBJ1-3|TRBD1|TRBV2|few
TGTGCCAGCAGTACAGGGGCTTCTGGAAACACCATATATTTT
CASSTGASGNTIYF
>TRBJ2-1|NA|TRBV6-1|NA
TGTGCCAGCAGCGAAGGGCCTGAGCAGTTCTTC
CASSEGPEQFF
>TRBJ2-7|NA|TRBV5-1|NA
TGCGCCAGCAGCTTGGCCGTGCGCAACGAGCAGTACTTC
CASSLAVRNEQYF
>TRBJ2-1|NA|TRBV10-2|NA
TGCGCCAGCAGTGAGTGGCGGGAGCAGTTCTTC
CASSEWREQFF